This TCR beta chain was obtained from a study of blood T cells in healthy people across ages. Then a second PCR, running about 6 to 12 cycles, was carried out with a sample-barcoded 5' primer and a J-beta primer mix. TCRdb analysed the 5' RACE reads with MiXCR anew, one entry per CDR3 protein. There are 800,000 or so distinct CDR3 sequences in the sample; roughly 25% occur only once, and under 4.5% lies in the top ten. The CDR3 runs 12 residues. CDR1 SEHNR and CDR2 FQNEAQ come from the germline V gene (reference sequence). These data are also associated with another study on T cells of mothers and their children.

The chain couples TRBV7-9 to TRBJ2-5; D ambiguous. The J call may be mistaken, given a closer DNA end match to TRBJ2-7. Sequencing was done on a sample of blood. The sequence came from a boy between 10 and 17 years old in good health. CDR3: CASARNTYEQYF. As DNA, the CDR3 is TGTGCCAGCGCTAGGAATACCTACGAGCAGTACTTC.